The clone carrying this TCR beta chain was observed a handful of times. Antigen: not known. This record comes from a study of T cell responses to AZD1222 COVID-19 vaccine. General study results and limits: Increases in Spike-specific TCR breadth and depth were seen after two AZD1222 doses. Females made up more of the donors, who were largely white British, and clonal diversity may have come out too low. Repertoire collection took place solely once the T cell response had peaked.

Trimming pared 3 bases from V and 3 bases from J, leaving 9 bases between. Per the germline V gene, CDR1 is SGHTA and CDR2 is FQGNSA. The length of the CDR3 is 13 residues. Clones were sequenced by immunoSEQ multiplex PCR, and TCRdb holds only the in-frame ones, with some missing. The sample has some 100,000 clones; about 87% are singletons. Specimen: peripheral blood, collected on day 0 of MenACWY control vaccination. The V and J genes are TRBV7-2 and TRBJ2-7; D is undetermined. The clonotype was recovered from an adult in good health. The chain's CDR3 is CASSLTTNYEQYF. DNA of the CDR3: TGTGCCAGCAGCTTGACGACAAACTACGAGCAGTACTTC.